The 10 T cell receptor beta chains in this list originate from one sample, sequenced in a study of blood T cell repertoires in COVID-19. Profiled with immunoSEQ multiplex PCR; TCRdb holds only in-frame clones, not every one. The sample has approximately 200,000 clones; about 84% are singletons. Specimen: peripheral blood. These receptors originate from a young woman with acute or convalescent COVID-19.

This rearrangement joins TRBV7-7 to TRBJ2-7; possible D gene TRBD2, 6 bases. This CDR3 contains 16 residues. Trimming left V 5 bases short and J 2 bases short, with 19 bases between. In germline, CDR1 is SSHAT, CDR2 FNYEAQ (reference sequence). CDR3 coding DNA: TGTGCCAGCAGCCCCGGGCCGGGACTTGGGGCCTACGAGCAGTACTTC. Translated: CASSPGPGLGAYEQYF. Combining the CDR3 with reference TRBV7-7 and TRBJ2-7 gives the whole variable domain GAGVSQSPRYKVTKRGQDVTLRCDPISSHATLYWYQQALGQGPEFLTYFNYEAQPDKSGLPSDRFSAERPEGSISTLTIQRTEQRDSAMYRCASSPGPGLGAYEQYFGPGTRLTVT.

This chain uses TRBV18 with TRBJ2-2; 9 bases agree with TRBD1. V lost 3 bases to trimming and J lost 8 bases; unmatched junction nucleotides: 10. CDR3 size: 16 residues. CDR1 is KGHSH and CDR2 is LQKENI in the germline V gene. CDR3 residues: CASSPGTGKGSGELFF. As DNA, the CDR3 is TGTGCCAGCTCACCCGGGACAGGGAAAGGATCTGGGGAGCTGTTTTTT.

The table lists this clone with a few counts. The chain links TRBV19 to TRBJ2-1; TRBD2 agrees at 8 bases. The CDR3 loop spans 16 amino acids. The germline gives CDR1 LNHDA, CDR2 SQIVND (reference sequence). With V trimmed by 5 bases and J by 7 bases, 13 bases remained unmatched. The CDR3 here is CASSALSGGLENEQFF. The CDR3 DNA reads as TGTGCCAGTAGTGCGCTTTCGGGGGGGCTAGAGAATGAGCAGTTCTTC.

This clone appeared a single time. V is TRBV19 and J is TRBJ1-5, with D unclear. CDR1 and CDR2 from the germline V gene are LNHDA and SQIVND (reference sequence). Trimming took 9 bases from V and 3 from J, leaving 9 bases between them. CDR3 length equals 12 residues. The CDR3 bases are TGTGCCAGCTCAGGATTCAATCAGCCCCAGCATTTT. The encoded protein is CASSGFNQPQHF.

V is TRBV7-2 and J is TRBJ1-1; 7 nucleotides line up with TRBD1. Trimming took 8 bases from V and 2 from J; bases not matched to a gene: 8. Germline V gives CDR1 SGHTA, CDR2 FQGNSA. There are 14 residues in the CDR3. In DNA form, the CDR3 reads TGTGCCAGCTCCCAGGACAGGTTAAACACTGAAGCTTTCTTT. Translating gives CASSQDRLNTEAFF.

J is TRBJ2-3 and V is TRBV4-2; 8 bases agree with TRBD1. The CDR3 sequence is 14 residues long. Germline trimming cut 4 bases from V and 4 bases from J; bases unmatched to any gene: 4. From germline, CDR1 is LGHNA and CDR2 YNFKEQ. The DNA for the CDR3 is TGTGCCAGCAGCCCCCTGGGACAGGCAGATACGCAGTATTTT. Translation: CASSPLGQADTQYF.

This chain joins TRBV15 and TRBJ1-5, with TRBD1 matching 7 bases. Germline V CDR1 and CDR2: LNHNV, YYDKDF (reference sequence). This CDR3 region has 14 residues. V trimming: 6 bases; J trimming: 7 bases; junction bases outside the gene matches: 9. CDR3 residues: CATRDRTGQQPQHF. CDR3 DNA sequence: TGTGCCACCAGAGACAGGACAGGCCAGCAGCCCCAGCATTTT.

In nucleotides, the CDR3 is TGCGCCAGCAACCGGGACAGGGGGCGAGAGACCCAGTACTTC. Translated: CASNRDRGRETQYF. The chain combines TRBV5-1 with TRBJ2-5; TRBD1 agrees at 12 bases. J gave up 4 bases and V 6 bases, and 4 bases lay outside the gene matches. CDR1 is SGHRS, CDR2 YFSETQ, per germline. This CDR3 region has 14 residues.

Only one count was recorded for this clone. The chain employs TRBV7-3 and TRBJ2-1; D is possibly TRBD1 (5 bases). Germline loops: CDR1 SGHTA, CDR2 FQGTGA. Trimming pared 4 bases from V and 7 bases from J, leaving 14 bases between. This CDR3 is 14 amino acids long. The CDR3 sequence: CASSSGALGNEQFF. The CDR3 nucleotides are TGTGCCAGCAGCTCTGGGGCGCTGGGGAATGAGCAGTTCTTC.

This chain joins TRBV27 and TRBJ2-3, with D uncertain. The CDR3 is 14 residues long. Trimming left V 1 base short and J 2 bases short, with 7 bases between. Germline V gene lookup returns CDR1 MNHEY and CDR2 SMNVEV (reference sequence). For the CDR3, the DNA is TGTGCCAGCAGTTTATATCCAAACACAGATACGCAGTATTTT. This gives the protein CASSLYPNTDTQYF.